The source of this T cell receptor (beta chain) is a study of T cell repertoires in cytomegalovirus infection. About the study: Both CMV infection and a matching HLA type were indicated by public TCR beta signatures. Notes on the study in general: The ex vivo response was dominated by HLA-C-restricted CMV-specific TCR beta clonotypes.

TCRdb recomputed calls from the reads with MiXCR, one row per CDR3 protein. The sample has approximately 730,000 distinct CDR3 sequences; around a third are singletons. Worth noting for this clonotype: The target antigen is unknown.

V lost 3 bases and J lost 1; bases outside the gene matches: 5. There are 16 residues in the CDR3. CDR1 and CDR2 (germline): SEHNR, FQNEAQ (reference sequence). The source of this sequence is a human donor in good health (CMV status not recorded). Some clones in this sample may be carry-over from other donors' samples. V gene TRBV7-9 combines with J gene TRBJ2-3; TRBD1 aligns across 9 bases. The source was cultured PBMCs, collected from culture after CMV antigen stimulation. The chain's CDR3 is CASSFPGQGRTDTQYF. The DNA for the CDR3 is TGTGCCAGCAGCTTCCCGGGACAGGGCCGCACAGATACGCAGTATTTT.